Relative to its sample, the clone carrying this T cell receptor (beta chain) is large. Its antigen remains unknown. Cells sorted as Tregs were CD4+, CD25+ and CD127-/low. General study findings and limits: Tumor Tregs overlapped most with tumor, then blood, naive CD4+ cells.

Trimming cost V 5 bases and J 4 bases, with 11 bases left between them. This CDR3 is 13 amino acids long. TRBV12-4/TRBJ1-2 clonotypes were amplified with adaptor-ligated barcode primers. TCRdb processed the multiplex PCR reads anew with MiXCR; each CDR3 protein has one entry. In the table there are about 200 distinct CDR3 sequences, just over 6.5% of which are singletons. This clonotype was sampled from a female donor with breast cancer. J is TRBJ1-2 and V is TRBV12-3 or TRBV12-4; D may be TRBD1 (6 bases). The sample was tumor-infiltrating Tregs sorted from the breast tumor. CDR3 protein: CASSQQGGYGYTF. The DNA for the CDR3 is TGTGCCAGCAGTCAACAGGGCGGCTATGGCTACACCTTC.